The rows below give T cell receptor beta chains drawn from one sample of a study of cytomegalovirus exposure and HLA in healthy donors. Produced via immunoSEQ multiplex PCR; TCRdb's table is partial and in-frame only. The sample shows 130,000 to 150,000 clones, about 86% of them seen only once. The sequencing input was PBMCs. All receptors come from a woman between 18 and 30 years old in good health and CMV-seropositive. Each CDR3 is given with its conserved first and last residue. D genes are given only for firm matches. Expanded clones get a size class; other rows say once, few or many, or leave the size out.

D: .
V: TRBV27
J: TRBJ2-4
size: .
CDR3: CASSQGGKNIQYF
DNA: TGTGCCAGCAGCCAGGGGGGCAAAAACATTCAGTACTTC

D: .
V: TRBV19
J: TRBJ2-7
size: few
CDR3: CASSMMAAGSDEQYF
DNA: TGTGCCAGTAGTATGATGGCGGCGGGATCTGACGAGCAGTACTTC

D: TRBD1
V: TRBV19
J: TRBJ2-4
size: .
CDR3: CASTTDRKNIQYF
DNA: TGTGCCAGTACCACGGACAGGAAAAACATTCAGTACTTC

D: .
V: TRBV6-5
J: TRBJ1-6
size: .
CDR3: CASSYRSPNSPLHF
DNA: TGTGCCAGCAGTTACCGGTCCCCGAATTCACCCCTCCACTTT

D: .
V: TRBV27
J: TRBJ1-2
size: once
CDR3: CASSLARYYGYTF
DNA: TGTGCCAGCAGTTTAGCCCGGTACTATGGCTACACCTTC

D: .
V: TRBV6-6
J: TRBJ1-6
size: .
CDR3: CASSLQGGHSPLHF
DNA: TGTGCCAGCAGTCTGCAGGGAGGGCATTCACCCCTCCACTTT

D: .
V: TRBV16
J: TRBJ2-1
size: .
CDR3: CASSRRTVYNEQFF
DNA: TGTGCCAGCAGCCGTAGGACAGTGTACAATGAGCAGTTCTTC

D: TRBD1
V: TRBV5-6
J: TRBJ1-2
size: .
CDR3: CASSAWTGGLNYGYTF
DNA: TGTGCCAGCAGCGCCTGGACAGGCGGACTGAACTATGGCTACACCTTC

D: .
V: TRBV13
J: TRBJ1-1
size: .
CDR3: CASSLANTEAFF
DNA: TGTGCCAGCAGCTTAGCAAACACTGAAGCTTTCTTT

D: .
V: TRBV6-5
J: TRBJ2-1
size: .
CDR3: CASSYDYIREEQFF
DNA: TGTGCCAGCAGTTACGACTATATTAGAGAGGAGCAGTTCTTC

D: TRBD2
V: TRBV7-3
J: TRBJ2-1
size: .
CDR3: CTSSSSGLAGNEQFF
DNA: TGTACCAGCAGCTCCTCGGGACTAGCGGGAAATGAGCAGTTCTTC

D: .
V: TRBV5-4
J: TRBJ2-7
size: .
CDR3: CASSLRNSLSYEQYF
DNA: TGTGCCAGCAGCTTGCGTAACAGTCTGTCCTACGAGCAGTACTTC

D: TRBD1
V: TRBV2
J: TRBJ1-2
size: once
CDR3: CASSGMTGELGYTF
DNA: TGTGCCAGCAGTGGGATGACAGGGGAGTTGGGCTACACCTTC

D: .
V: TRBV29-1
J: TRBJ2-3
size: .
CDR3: CSVDTSTDTQYF
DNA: TGCAGCGTCGATACTTCCACAGATACGCAGTATTTT

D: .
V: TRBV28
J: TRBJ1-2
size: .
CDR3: CASSLNVEGGYTF
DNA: TGTGCCAGCAGTTTAAACGTCGAGGGTGGCTACACCTTC

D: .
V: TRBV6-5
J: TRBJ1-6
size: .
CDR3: CASSYRPRGYNSPLHF
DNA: TGTGCCAGCAGTTACCGCCCGCGGGGCTATAATTCACCCCTCCACTTT

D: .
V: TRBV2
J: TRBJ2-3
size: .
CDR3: CASSDWAASTDTQYF
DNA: TGTGCCAGCAGTGATTGGGCAGCTAGCACAGATACGCAGTATTTT

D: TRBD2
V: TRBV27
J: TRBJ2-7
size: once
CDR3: CASSLGTGRGDYEQYF
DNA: TGTGCCAGCAGTTTAGGGACGGGCCGGGGGGACTACGAGCAGTACTTC

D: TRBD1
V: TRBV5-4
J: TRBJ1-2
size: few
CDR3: CASSHGQDPYGYTF
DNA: TGTGCCAGCAGCCACGGACAGGATCCCTATGGCTACACCTTC

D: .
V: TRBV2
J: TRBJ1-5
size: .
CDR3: CASKGGGYSNQPQHF
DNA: TGTGCCAGCAAAGGGGGGGGATATAGCAATCAGCCCCAGCATTTT

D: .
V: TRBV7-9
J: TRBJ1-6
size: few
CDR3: CASSWTNSPLHF
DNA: TGTGCCAGCAGCTGGACAAACTCACCCCTCCACTTT

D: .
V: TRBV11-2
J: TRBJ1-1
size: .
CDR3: CASSLGQANTEAFF
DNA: TGTGCCAGCAGCTTAGGACAAGCGAACACTGAAGCTTTCTTT

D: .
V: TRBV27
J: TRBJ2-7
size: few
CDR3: CASSTSYEQYF
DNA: TGTGCCAGCAGTACCAGCTACGAGCAGTACTTC

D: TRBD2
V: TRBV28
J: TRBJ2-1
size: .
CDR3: CASVAGRHNEQFF
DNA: TGTGCCAGCGTAGCGGGGAGACACAATGAGCAGTTCTTC

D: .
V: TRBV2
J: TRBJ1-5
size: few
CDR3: CASCRQGNQPQHF
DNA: TGTGCCAGCTGCCGACAGGGCAATCAGCCCCAGCATTTT

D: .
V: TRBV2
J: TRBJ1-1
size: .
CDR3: CASTELGRRTEAFF
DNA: TGTGCCAGCACCGAGCTCGGCCGGCGGACTGAAGCTTTCTTT

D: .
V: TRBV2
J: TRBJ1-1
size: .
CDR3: CASSSQSTEAFF
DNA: TGTGCCAGCAGCAGTCAAAGTACTGAAGCTTTCTTT

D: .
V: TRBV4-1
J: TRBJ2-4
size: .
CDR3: CASSQDLGGNIQYF
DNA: TGCGCCAGCAGCCAAGATTTAGGCGGAAACATTCAGTACTTC

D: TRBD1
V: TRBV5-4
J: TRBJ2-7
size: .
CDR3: CASSPWDRGSGEQYF
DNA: TGTGCCAGCAGCCCTTGGGACAGGGGGTCTGGGGAGCAGTACTTC

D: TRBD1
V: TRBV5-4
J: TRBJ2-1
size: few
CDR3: CASTLRTGTSYNEQFF
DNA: TGTGCCAGCACCTTAAGGACAGGGACATCCTACAATGAGCAGTTCTTC

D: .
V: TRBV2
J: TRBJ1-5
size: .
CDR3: CASSPRDSNQPQHF
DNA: TGTGCCAGCAGCCCCCGGGATAGCAATCAGCCCCAGCATTTT

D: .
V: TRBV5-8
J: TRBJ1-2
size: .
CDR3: CASSLVRGYTF
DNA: TGTGCCAGCAGCTTGGTTCGTGGCTACACCTTC

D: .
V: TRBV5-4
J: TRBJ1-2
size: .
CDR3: CASSVGAGYTF
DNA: TGTGCCAGCAGCGTGGGGGCGGGCTACACCTTC

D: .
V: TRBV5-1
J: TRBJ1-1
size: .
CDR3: CASSTGGTEAFF
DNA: TGCGCCAGCAGCACCGGAGGGACTGAAGCTTTCTTT

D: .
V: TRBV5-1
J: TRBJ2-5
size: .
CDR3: CASSPPQLQETQYF
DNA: TGCGCCAGCAGCCCTCCTCAACTCCAAGAGACCCAGTACTTC

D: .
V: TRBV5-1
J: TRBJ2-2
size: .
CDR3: CASSLEQTNTGELFF
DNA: TGCGCCAGCAGCTTGGAGCAAACGAACACCGGGGAGCTGTTTTTT

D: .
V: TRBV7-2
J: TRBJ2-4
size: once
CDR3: CASSLQGFDKNIQYF
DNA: TGTGCCAGCAGCTTACAGGGGTTTGACAAAAACATTCAGTACTTC

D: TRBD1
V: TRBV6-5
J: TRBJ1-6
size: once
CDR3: CASSYPGQGNSPLHF
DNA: TGTGCCAGCAGTTACCCGGGACAGGGGAACTCACCCCTCCACTTT

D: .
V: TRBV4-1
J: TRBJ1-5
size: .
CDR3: CASSQESGNRNQPQHF
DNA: TGCGCCAGCAGCCAAGAATCGGGGAACCGCAATCAGCCCCAGCATTTT

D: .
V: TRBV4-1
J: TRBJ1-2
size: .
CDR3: CASSQERTVPNYGYTF
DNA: TGCGCCAGCAGCCAAGAGAGGACAGTACCTAACTATGGCTACACCTTC

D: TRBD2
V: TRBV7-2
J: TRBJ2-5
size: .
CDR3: CASSPTLAAETQYF
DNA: TGTGCCAGCAGCCCTACTCTAGCGGCAGAGACCCAGTACTTC

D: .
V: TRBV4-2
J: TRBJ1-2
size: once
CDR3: CASSQGSRDGVGYTF
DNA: TGTGCCAGCAGCCAAGGGTCCAGGGATGGTGTTGGCTACACCTTC

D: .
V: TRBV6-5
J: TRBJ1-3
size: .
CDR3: CASSQTAGNTIYF
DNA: TGTGCCAGCAGCCAGACAGCCGGAAACACCATATATTTT

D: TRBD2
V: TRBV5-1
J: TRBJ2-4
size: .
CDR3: CASSFRGEAKNIQYF
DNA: TGCGCCAGCAGCTTCCGGGGGGAGGCCAAAAACATTCAGTACTTC

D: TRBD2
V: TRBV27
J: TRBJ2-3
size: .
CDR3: CASRQTANLAGGHTDTQYF
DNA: TGTGCCAGCAGACAGACCGCGAACCTAGCGGGAGGCCACACAGATACGCAGTATTTT

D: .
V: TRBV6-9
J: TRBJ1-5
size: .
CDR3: CASRSRDKPYSNQPQHF
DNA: TGTGCCAGCAGGAGCCGGGACAAGCCTTATAGCAATCAGCCCCAGCATTTT